This TCR beta chain was sequenced in a study of PD-1 blockade in classical Hodgkin lymphoma. About the study: With a 2-week interval, patients received intravenous nivolumab at 3 mg/kg.

Clones were sequenced by immunoSEQ multiplex PCR, and TCRdb holds only the in-frame ones, with some missing. The sample lists about 13,000 clones; around three quarters were seen once. With regard to this clone: Its antigen is unknown.

The CDR3 runs 12 residues. V gave up 5 bases and J gave up 5 bases; unmatched junction bases: 0. The germline V gene has CDR1 MNHEY and CDR2 SVGAGI. Every single patient, without exception, relapsed after autologous stem cell transplantation, and brentuximab vedotin exposure varied. General study points: Similar baseline diversity was found in complete responders and newly diagnosed patients. Those starting nivolumab under 1 year post-ASCT were excluded.

J is TRBJ1-5 and V is TRBV6-5; 7 nucleotides match TRBD1. This clonotype was obtained from a human donor with classical Hodgkin lymphoma. The sequenced sample was peripheral blood mononuclear cells (PBMCs), obtained at baseline. The CDR3 DNA follows: TGTGCCAGCAGTCAGGGGGATCAGCCCCAGCATTTT. Residues: CASSQGDQPQHF.